These T cell receptor beta chains were read from a single sample in a study of shared clonotypes between healthy human individuals. Using immunoSEQ multiplex PCR, the repertoire was profiled, and TCRdb retains in-frame clones only, with some absent. The sample has about 2.3 million clones; less than 95% are singletons. The sample comprised naive CD4+ T cells from PBMCs. The receptors stem from a man between 18 and 35 years old in good health. Some clones in this sample may be carry-over from other donors' samples. The CDR3 runs from the conserved cysteine through the conserved F or W. A D gene is named only where the DNA matches it firmly. Expanded clones get a size class; other rows say once, few or many, or leave the size out.

CDR3nt: TGTGCCAGCAGCTTCGCAGGACAGACAGTAACTGAAGCTTTCTTT; CDR3aa: CASSFAGQTVTEAFF; abundance: -; j_gene: TRBJ1-1; v_gene: TRBV7-2; d_gene: -
CDR3nt: TGTGCCACTCAGGACAGGGGCGCCTCTGGGGCCAACGTCCTGACTTTC; CDR3aa: CATQDRGASGANVLTF; abundance: -; j_gene: TRBJ2-6; v_gene: TRBV19; d_gene: TRBD1
CDR3nt: TGCGCCAGCAGCCACAACTCGAGGGGCTCCCGGGGCACCGGGGAGCTGTTTTTT; CDR3aa: CASSHNSRGSRGTGELFF; abundance: -; j_gene: TRBJ2-2; v_gene: TRBV4-1; d_gene: -
CDR3nt: TGTGCCAGCAGCAGCCAGGTCCTGGGCGAGCAGTACTTC; CDR3aa: CASSSQVLGEQYF; abundance: -; j_gene: TRBJ2-7; v_gene: TRBV7-2; d_gene: -
CDR3nt: TGTGCCAGCAGTCTAAGGACAGGGGACGACGAGCAGTACTTC; CDR3aa: CASSLRTGDDEQYF; abundance: -; j_gene: TRBJ2-7; v_gene: TRBV2; d_gene: TRBD1
CDR3nt: TGTGCCAGCTCACCAGGGACTAGCGGGAGGTTAAGTGAGCAGTTCTTC; CDR3aa: CASSPGTSGRLSEQFF; abundance: -; j_gene: TRBJ2-1; v_gene: TRBV18; d_gene: TRBD2
CDR3nt: TGTGCCAGCAGCCCCCTCCGGGCGGGGGACGACAATGAGCAGTTCTTC; CDR3aa: CASSPLRAGDDNEQFF; abundance: -; j_gene: TRBJ2-1; v_gene: TRBV11-2; d_gene: TRBD2
CDR3nt: TGTGCCAGCAGCCCCGTGTTAGGAGAGACCCAGTACTTC; CDR3aa: CASSPVLGETQYF; abundance: -; j_gene: TRBJ2-5; v_gene: TRBV4-2; d_gene: -
CDR3nt: TGTGCCAGCAGCCCTCGGGGGGGCCACGAGCAGTACTTC; CDR3aa: CASSPRGGHEQYF; abundance: -; j_gene: TRBJ2-7; v_gene: TRBV6-5; d_gene: TRBD2
CDR3nt: TGTGCCAGCAGCCAAGGAGTACCGCCTGGCTACACCTTC; CDR3aa: CASSQGVPPGYTF; abundance: -; j_gene: TRBJ1-2; v_gene: TRBV4-2; d_gene: -
CDR3nt: TGTGCCAGTAGCCCTACAGGGAACTATGGCTACACCTTC; CDR3aa: CASSPTGNYGYTF; abundance: -; j_gene: TRBJ1-2; v_gene: TRBV19; d_gene: -
CDR3nt: TGTGCCAGCAGCTCCATAACCGGGACAGGGGGAACCTACACCTTC; CDR3aa: CASSSITGTGGTYTF; abundance: few; j_gene: TRBJ1-2; v_gene: TRBV7-9; d_gene: TRBD1
CDR3nt: TGTGCCAGCAGTTATAGTGGGGTCCGTGGAAACACCATATATTTT; CDR3aa: CASSYSGVRGNTIYF; abundance: -; j_gene: TRBJ1-3; v_gene: TRBV6-5; d_gene: -
CDR3nt: TGTGCCAGCAGTGAAGAAACGGGACACGAGCAGTACTTC; CDR3aa: CASSEETGHEQYF; abundance: -; j_gene: TRBJ2-7; v_gene: TRBV2; d_gene: -
CDR3nt: TGTGCCAGCAGTGAATTGGGGACAAGGAGTAGCACAGATACGCAGTATTTT; CDR3aa: CASSELGTRSSTDTQYF; abundance: -; j_gene: TRBJ2-3; v_gene: TRBV2; d_gene: -
CDR3nt: TGTGCCAGCAGCTTAAAGGGACAGTCTGGTTCGGGGGAGCTGTTTTTT; CDR3aa: CASSLKGQSGSGELFF; abundance: -; j_gene: TRBJ2-2; v_gene: TRBV5-6; d_gene: TRBD1
CDR3nt: TGTGCCAGCAGCCCCCACAACGCAGTCAACCACGAGCAGTACTTC; CDR3aa: CASSPHNAVNHEQYF; abundance: -; j_gene: TRBJ2-7; v_gene: TRBV28; d_gene: -
CDR3nt: TGTGCCAGCAGCCCGGGGCGGGCCAGGGACCAGCCCCAGCATTTT; CDR3aa: CASSPGRARDQPQHF; abundance: -; j_gene: TRBJ1-5; v_gene: TRBV7-2; d_gene: -
CDR3nt: TGTGCCAGCAGTTACGGCCATAGGGACACCATATATTTT; CDR3aa: CASSYGHRDTIYF; abundance: once; j_gene: TRBJ1-3; v_gene: TRBV6-6; d_gene: -
CDR3nt: TGTGCCAGTAACATGGGACCGGGCGAGCAGTACTTC; CDR3aa: CASNMGPGEQYF; abundance: once; j_gene: TRBJ2-7; v_gene: TRBV19; d_gene: -
CDR3nt: TGTGCCAGCAGCTTAAGTTGGTCTTTCACAGATACGCAGTATTTT; CDR3aa: CASSLSWSFTDTQYF; abundance: -; j_gene: TRBJ2-3; v_gene: TRBV7-3; d_gene: -
CDR3nt: TGTGCCAGCAGCGTAGTAGGCGGGAGAACTTACAATGAGCAGTTCTTC; CDR3aa: CASSVVGGRTYNEQFF; abundance: -; j_gene: TRBJ2-1; v_gene: TRBV9; d_gene: TRBD2
CDR3nt: TGTGCCAGCTCACAAGGGACAGGGGTCTCCTACGAGCAGTACTTC; CDR3aa: CASSQGTGVSYEQYF; abundance: -; j_gene: TRBJ2-7; v_gene: TRBV18; d_gene: TRBD1
CDR3nt: TGTGCCAGCAGCCCCCCCGGGTGGTCCTACAATGAGCAGTTCTTC; CDR3aa: CASSPPGWSYNEQFF; abundance: -; j_gene: TRBJ2-1; v_gene: TRBV5-4; d_gene: -
CDR3nt: TGTGCCAGCAGCTTGGAGGCGGGAGTTGGTCAAGAGACCCAGTACTTC; CDR3aa: CASSLEAGVGQETQYF; abundance: -; j_gene: TRBJ2-5; v_gene: TRBV5-4; d_gene: TRBD2
CDR3nt: TGTGCCAGCAGCCTGCAGAGGGGAGGAGGAACAGATACGCAGTATTTT; CDR3aa: CASSLQRGGGTDTQYF; abundance: -; j_gene: TRBJ2-3; v_gene: TRBV11-3; d_gene: -
CDR3nt: TGCGCCAGCAGCTCGGGACTAGCGGGAGTTTGGGGGAACATTCAGTACTTC; CDR3aa: CASSSGLAGVWGNIQYF; abundance: -; j_gene: TRBJ2-4; v_gene: TRBV5-1; d_gene: TRBD2
CDR3nt: TGTGCCAGCGGCAAGGGGGCGCGTGGAAACATTCAGTACTTC; CDR3aa: CASGKGARGNIQYF; abundance: -; j_gene: TRBJ2-4; v_gene: TRBV2; d_gene: TRBD1
CDR3nt: TGTGCCAACAAACTGGGCCTAGCGGGGAACGAGCGGACGCAGTATTTT; CDR3aa: CANKLGLAGNERTQYF; abundance: -; j_gene: TRBJ2-3; v_gene: TRBV2; d_gene: TRBD2
CDR3nt: TGTGCCAGCAGCTTTCCAACAGGGAGCTCTGGAAACACCATATATTTT; CDR3aa: CASSFPTGSSGNTIYF; abundance: -; j_gene: TRBJ1-3; v_gene: TRBV7-9; d_gene: -
CDR3nt: TGTGCCAGCAGTCCTGGGACAGGACGGACCTATGGCTACACCTTC; CDR3aa: CASSPGTGRTYGYTF; abundance: -; j_gene: TRBJ1-2; v_gene: TRBV6-6; d_gene: TRBD1
CDR3nt: TGTGCCAGCAGCACCAGGACGGGCACCGGGGAGCTGTTTTTT; CDR3aa: CASSTRTGTGELFF; abundance: -; j_gene: TRBJ2-2; v_gene: TRBV11-2; d_gene: -
CDR3nt: TGTGCCAGCAGTCCGGGACAGGGCGAGACCCAGTACTTC; CDR3aa: CASSPGQGETQYF; abundance: -; j_gene: TRBJ2-5; v_gene: TRBV28; d_gene: TRBD1
CDR3nt: TGTGCCAGCAGTCAGGACAGTCCTGAAGCTTTCTTT; CDR3aa: CASSQDSPEAFF; abundance: -; j_gene: TRBJ1-1; v_gene: TRBV28; d_gene: -
CDR3nt: TGCGCCAGCAGCCAAGCAGACAGGGGGGATCAGCCCCAGCATTTT; CDR3aa: CASSQADRGDQPQHF; abundance: -; j_gene: TRBJ1-5; v_gene: TRBV4-1; d_gene: TRBD1
CDR3nt: TGCGCCAGCAGCTCGAGGGGACAGGTAGCTAACTATGGCTACACCTTC; CDR3aa: CASSSRGQVANYGYTF; abundance: -; j_gene: TRBJ1-2; v_gene: TRBV5-1; d_gene: TRBD1
CDR3nt: TGTGCCAGCAATGGGACAGGGCGAAAGAACCAGCCCCAGCATTTT; CDR3aa: CASNGTGRKNQPQHF; abundance: -; j_gene: TRBJ1-5; v_gene: TRBV28; d_gene: TRBD1
CDR3nt: TGTGCCAGCAGTGGACAGGGGAGAGGCAATCAGCCCCAGCATTTT; CDR3aa: CASSGQGRGNQPQHF; abundance: -; j_gene: TRBJ1-5; v_gene: TRBV6-1; d_gene: TRBD1